The rows below give T cell receptor beta chains drawn from one sample of a study of T cell responses to AZD1222 COVID-19 vaccine. Some clones are missing from TCRdb's copy, which holds only in-frame ones; the method was immunoSEQ multiplex PCR. The table lists about 69,000 clones, approximately 80% of them singletons. Sequencing used peripheral blood, obtained 28 days after the second AZD1222 dose. All receptors come from an adult who received the AZD1222 COVID-19 vaccine. Both conserved end residues are part of each CDR3. Fields, in order: D gene, J gene, clone size, V gene, CDR3 DNA, CDR3 protein. D genes are given only for firm matches. The listing skips clone size in some rows; elsewhere it reads once, few, many or a size class.

D gene: -
J gene: TRBJ2-7
clone size: -
V gene: TRBV27
CDR3 DNA: TGTGCCAGCAGTTTGGGGGCGAGAGCGTTCGACGAGCAGTACTTC
CDR3 protein: CASSLGARAFDEQYF

D gene: -
J gene: TRBJ2-7
clone size: -
V gene: TRBV2
CDR3 DNA: TGTGCCAGCATGGCAGCAAACACCTACGAGCAGTACTTC
CDR3 protein: CASMAANTYEQYF

D gene: TRBD2
J gene: TRBJ2-3
clone size: -
V gene: TRBV10-3
CDR3 DNA: TGTGCCATCAGTGATGGGGTAGCGGGGGGGCCTTTATTAGGAGATACGCAGTATTTT
CDR3 protein: CAISDGVAGGPLLGDTQYF

D gene: -
J gene: TRBJ1-6
clone size: -
V gene: TRBV5-5
CDR3 DNA: TGTGCCAGCAGCTTGTCGGTCGGGCAGCATAATTCACCCCTCCACTTT
CDR3 protein: CASSLSVGQHNSPLHF

D gene: TRBD1
J gene: TRBJ1-1
clone size: -
V gene: TRBV6-2/TRBV6-3
CDR3 DNA: TGTGCCAGCAGTTACACAGCGGGACAGAGGTTGGACACTGAAGCTTTCTTT
CDR3 protein: CASSYTAGQRLDTEAFF

D gene: TRBD1
J gene: TRBJ1-5
clone size: -
V gene: TRBV29-1
CDR3 DNA: TGCAGCGTCCGGACAGGGGGGCAGCCCCAGCATTTT
CDR3 protein: CSVRTGGQPQHF

D gene: TRBD1
J gene: TRBJ2-7
clone size: -
V gene: TRBV5-5
CDR3 DNA: TGTGCCAGCAGCTTTTGGACAGGGGACTACGAGCAGTACTTC
CDR3 protein: CASSFWTGDYEQYF

D gene: -
J gene: TRBJ1-2
clone size: -
V gene: TRBV5-1
CDR3 DNA: TGCGCCAGCAGCCCTGAACACGGAGGGAGTAGCGGCTACACCTTC
CDR3 protein: CASSPEHGGSSGYTF

D gene: -
J gene: TRBJ2-1
clone size: -
V gene: TRBV29-1
CDR3 DNA: TGCAGCGGCGGACAGACATACAATGAGCAGTTCTTC
CDR3 protein: CSGGQTYNEQFF

D gene: -
J gene: TRBJ1-1
clone size: -
V gene: TRBV6-6
CDR3 DNA: TGTGCCAGTATCCCGGGGGGAATCACTGAAGCTTTCTTT
CDR3 protein: CASIPGGITEAFF

D gene: -
J gene: TRBJ2-7
clone size: few
V gene: TRBV7-2
CDR3 DNA: TGTGCCAGCAGCTTGCGGGACAGCTCCTACGAGCAGTACTTC
CDR3 protein: CASSLRDSSYEQYF

D gene: -
J gene: TRBJ1-6
clone size: -
V gene: TRBV4-3
CDR3 DNA: TGCGCCAGCAGCCAAGATAGCAGGGACTCACCCCTCCACTTT
CDR3 protein: CASSQDSRDSPLHF

D gene: TRBD1
J gene: TRBJ2-7
clone size: -
V gene: TRBV11-3
CDR3 DNA: TGTGCCAGCAGTGATTCCGGGACAGGGATCGGCAGGCAGTACTTC
CDR3 protein: CASSDSGTGIGRQYF

D gene: -
J gene: TRBJ1-1
clone size: -
V gene: TRBV5-5
CDR3 DNA: TGTGCCAGCAGCTTGGAAGGGACATGGAACACTGAAGCTTTCTTT
CDR3 protein: CASSLEGTWNTEAFF

D gene: -
J gene: TRBJ1-2
clone size: -
V gene: TRBV19
CDR3 DNA: TGTGCCAGTAGTATCCTCTCCCCGCTTGGCTATGGCTACACCTTC
CDR3 protein: CASSILSPLGYGYTF

D gene: -
J gene: TRBJ2-1
clone size: once
V gene: TRBV6-5
CDR3 DNA: TGTGCCAGCGGCCTTCGGGACAACTACAATGAGCAGTTCTTC
CDR3 protein: CASGLRDNYNEQFF

D gene: -
J gene: TRBJ1-1
clone size: few
V gene: TRBV19
CDR3 DNA: TGTGCCAGTAGTATAAGCGGGAACACTGAAGCTTTCTTT
CDR3 protein: CASSISGNTEAFF

D gene: TRBD1
J gene: TRBJ1-6
clone size: many
V gene: TRBV28
CDR3 DNA: TGTGCCAGCAGTTTGGGACAGGGCCTACTGAGGTCACCCCTCCACTTT
CDR3 protein: CASSLGQGLLRSPLHF

D gene: -
J gene: TRBJ2-3
clone size: -
V gene: TRBV9
CDR3 DNA: TGTGCCAGCAGCGTAGGGGGACTTTTCGAGGGGCAGTATTTT
CDR3 protein: CASSVGGLFEGQYF

D gene: -
J gene: TRBJ2-5
clone size: few
V gene: TRBV11-2
CDR3 DNA: TGTGCCAGCAGCTCCGGTAGGGGAGTTGGGGAGACCCAGTACTTC
CDR3 protein: CASSSGRGVGETQYF

D gene: -
J gene: TRBJ1-1
clone size: -
V gene: TRBV7-7
CDR3 DNA: TGTGCTAGCAGCTTAGGGTACAGTAAGAACACTGAAGCTTTCTTT
CDR3 protein: CASSLGYSKNTEAFF

D gene: TRBD2
J gene: TRBJ2-3
clone size: -
V gene: TRBV7-9
CDR3 DNA: TGTGCCAGCAGCGTTAGCGGGGGAAACACAGATACGCAGTATTTT
CDR3 protein: CASSVSGGNTDTQYF

D gene: -
J gene: TRBJ1-3
clone size: -
V gene: TRBV18
CDR3 DNA: TGTGCCAGCTCACCTTTCTACAGCGGCCCGGTAGGCAGTGGAAACACCATATATTTT
CDR3 protein: CASSPFYSGPVGSGNTIYF